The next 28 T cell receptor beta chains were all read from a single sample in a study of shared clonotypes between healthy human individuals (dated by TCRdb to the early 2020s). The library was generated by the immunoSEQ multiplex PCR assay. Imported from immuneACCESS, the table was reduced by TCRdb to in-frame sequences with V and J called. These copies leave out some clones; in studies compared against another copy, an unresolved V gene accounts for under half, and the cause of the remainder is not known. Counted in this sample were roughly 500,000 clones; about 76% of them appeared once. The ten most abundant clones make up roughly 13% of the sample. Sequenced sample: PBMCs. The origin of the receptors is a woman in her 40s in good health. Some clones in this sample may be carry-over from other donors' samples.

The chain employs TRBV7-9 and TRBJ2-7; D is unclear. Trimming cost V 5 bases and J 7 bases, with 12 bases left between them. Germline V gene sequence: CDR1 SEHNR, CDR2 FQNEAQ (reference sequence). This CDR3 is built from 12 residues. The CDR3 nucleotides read TGTGCCAGCAGCGGTACTGACTGGGAGCAGTACTTC. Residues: CASSGTDWEQYF.

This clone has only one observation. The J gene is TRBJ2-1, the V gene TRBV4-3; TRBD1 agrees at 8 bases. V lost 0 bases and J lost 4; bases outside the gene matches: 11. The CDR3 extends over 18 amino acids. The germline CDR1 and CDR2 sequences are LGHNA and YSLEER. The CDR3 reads CASSQDWMRDRQYNEQFF. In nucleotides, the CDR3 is TGCGCCAGCAGCCAAGATTGGATGCGGGACAGGCAATACAATGAGCAGTTCTTC.

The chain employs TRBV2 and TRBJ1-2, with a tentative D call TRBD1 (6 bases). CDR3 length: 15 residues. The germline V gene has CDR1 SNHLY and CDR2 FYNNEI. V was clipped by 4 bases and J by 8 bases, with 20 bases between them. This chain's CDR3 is CASSGTYRDLQGYTF. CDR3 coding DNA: TGTGCCAGCAGTGGAACGTACAGGGACCTACAAGGCTACACCTTC.

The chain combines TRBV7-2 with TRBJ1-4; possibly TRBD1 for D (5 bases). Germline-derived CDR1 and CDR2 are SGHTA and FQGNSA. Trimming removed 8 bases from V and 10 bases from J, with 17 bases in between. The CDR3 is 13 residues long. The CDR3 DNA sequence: TGTGCCAGCGGCGGACCGGGGACGGGAAAACTGTTTTTT. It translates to CASGGPGTGKLFF.

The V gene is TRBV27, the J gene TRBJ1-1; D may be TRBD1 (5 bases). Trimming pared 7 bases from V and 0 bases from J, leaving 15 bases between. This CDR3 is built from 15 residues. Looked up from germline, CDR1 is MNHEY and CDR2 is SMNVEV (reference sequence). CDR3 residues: CASNPGRAMNTEAFF. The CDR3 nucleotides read TGTGCCAGCAACCCAGGGAGGGCCATGAACACTGAAGCTTTCTTT.

CDR3 nucleotides: TGCGCCAGCAGCCTTCTGGGTTTTACGGGAATCTACGAGCAGTACTTC. As protein: CASSLLGFTGIYEQYF. J is TRBJ2-7 and V is TRBV4-1; possible D gene TRBD2, 5 bases. The germline V gene encodes CDR1 MGHRA and CDR2 YSYEKL. V was shortened by 4 bases and J by 3 bases, with 19 bases between the two germline ends. CDR3 size: 16 residues.

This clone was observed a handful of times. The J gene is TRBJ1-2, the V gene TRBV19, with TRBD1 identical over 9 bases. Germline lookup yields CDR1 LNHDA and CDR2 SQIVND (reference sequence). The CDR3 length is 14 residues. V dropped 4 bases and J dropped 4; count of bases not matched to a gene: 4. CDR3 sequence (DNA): TGTGCCAGTAGTACCCCGGACAGGGGCTATGGCTACACCTTC. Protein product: CASSTPDRGYGYTF.

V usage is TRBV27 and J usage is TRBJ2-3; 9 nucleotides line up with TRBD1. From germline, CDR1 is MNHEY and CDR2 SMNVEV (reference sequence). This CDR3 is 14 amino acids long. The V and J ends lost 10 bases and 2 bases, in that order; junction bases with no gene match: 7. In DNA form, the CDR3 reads TGTGCCACCGGCCGGGACAGGGCCACAGATACGCAGTATTTT. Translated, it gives CATGRDRATDTQYF.

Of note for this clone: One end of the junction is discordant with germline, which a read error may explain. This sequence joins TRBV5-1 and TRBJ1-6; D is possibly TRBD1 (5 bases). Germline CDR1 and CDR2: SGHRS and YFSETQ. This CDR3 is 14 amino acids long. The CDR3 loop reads CASSRGLYDSPLHF. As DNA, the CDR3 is TGCGCCAGCAGCCGGGGACTCTATGATTCACCCCTCCACTTT.

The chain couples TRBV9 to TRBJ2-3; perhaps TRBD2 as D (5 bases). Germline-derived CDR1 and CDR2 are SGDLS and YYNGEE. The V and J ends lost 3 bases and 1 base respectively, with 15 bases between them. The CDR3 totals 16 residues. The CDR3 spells CASSATSGVGTDTQYF. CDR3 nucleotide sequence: TGTGCCAGCAGCGCCACTAGTGGGGTGGGCACAGATACGCAGTATTTT.

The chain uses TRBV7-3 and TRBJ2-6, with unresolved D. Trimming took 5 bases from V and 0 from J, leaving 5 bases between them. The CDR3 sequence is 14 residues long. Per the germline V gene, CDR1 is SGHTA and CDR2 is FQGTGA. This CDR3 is CASSKDSGANVLTF. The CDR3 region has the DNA TGTGCCAGCAGCAAAGACTCTGGGGCCAACGTCCTGACTTTC. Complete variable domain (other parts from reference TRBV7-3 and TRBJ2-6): GAGVSQTPSNKVTEKGKYVELRCDPISGHTALYWYRQSLGQGPEFLIYFQGTGAADDSGLPNDRFFAVRPEGSVSTLKIQRTERGDSAVYLCASSKDSGANVLTFGAGSRLTVL.

The CDR3 loop is CASSPNEKLFF. The CDR3, as DNA: TGTGCCAGCAGCCCCAATGAAAAACTGTTTTTT. This chain uses TRBV7-9 with TRBJ1-4; no reliable D call. Between the trimmed V and J ends, which lost 5 bases and 5 bases, there was a span of 3 bases. The CDR3 is 11 amino acids. The germline gives CDR1 SEHNR, CDR2 FQNEAQ (reference sequence).

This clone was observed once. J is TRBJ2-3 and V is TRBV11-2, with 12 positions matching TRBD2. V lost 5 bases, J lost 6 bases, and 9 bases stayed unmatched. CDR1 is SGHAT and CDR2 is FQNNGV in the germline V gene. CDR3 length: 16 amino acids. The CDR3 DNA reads TGTGCCAGCAGCCTCCGACTAGCGGGAGCGGGGGATACGCAGTATTTT. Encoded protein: CASSLRLAGAGDTQYF.

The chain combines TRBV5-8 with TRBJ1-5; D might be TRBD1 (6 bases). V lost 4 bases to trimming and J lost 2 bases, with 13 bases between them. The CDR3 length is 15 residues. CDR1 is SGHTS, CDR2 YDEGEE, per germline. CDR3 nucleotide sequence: TGTGCCAGCAGCCTGGAACAGGGTGGCAATCAGCCCCAGCATTTT. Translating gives CASSLEQGGNQPQHF. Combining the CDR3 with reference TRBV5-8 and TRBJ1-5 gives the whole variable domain EAGVTQSPTHLIKTRGQQATLRCSPISGHTSVYWYQQALGLGLQFLLWYDEGEERNRGNFPPRFSGRQFPNYSSELNVNALELEDSALYLCASSLEQGGNQPQHFGDGTRLSIL.

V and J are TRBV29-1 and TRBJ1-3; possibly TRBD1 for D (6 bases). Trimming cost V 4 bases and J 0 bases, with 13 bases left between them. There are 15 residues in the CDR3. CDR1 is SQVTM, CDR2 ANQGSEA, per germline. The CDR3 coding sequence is TGCAGCGTTGGGGGGGCAGGCGCCTCTGGAAACACCATATATTTT. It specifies CSVGGAGASGNTIYF.

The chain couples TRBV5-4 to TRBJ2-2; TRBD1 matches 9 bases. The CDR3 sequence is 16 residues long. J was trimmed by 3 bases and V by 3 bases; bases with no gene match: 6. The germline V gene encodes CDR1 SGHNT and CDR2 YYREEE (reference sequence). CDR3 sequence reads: CASSSRQGGYTGELFF. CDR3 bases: TGTGCCAGCAGCTCCCGACAGGGGGGTTACACCGGGGAGCTGTTTTTT.

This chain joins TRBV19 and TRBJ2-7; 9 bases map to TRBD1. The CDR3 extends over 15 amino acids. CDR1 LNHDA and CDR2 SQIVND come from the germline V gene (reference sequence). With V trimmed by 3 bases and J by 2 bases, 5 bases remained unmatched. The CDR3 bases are TGTGCCAGTAGTATTACAGGGGGCGCGCCCTACGAGCAGTACTTC. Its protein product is CASSITGGAPYEQYF.

The CDR3 sequence: CASSTGTGGDQPQHF. The CDR3, as DNA: TGTGCCAGTAGCACCGGGACAGGGGGCGATCAGCCCCAGCATTTT. The chain is built from TRBV19 and TRBJ1-5; the match to TRBD1 covers 12 bases. J gave up 5 bases and V 6 bases, and 5 bases lay outside the gene matches. Germline-derived CDR1 and CDR2 are LNHDA and SQIVND (reference sequence). CDR3 length: 15 residues.

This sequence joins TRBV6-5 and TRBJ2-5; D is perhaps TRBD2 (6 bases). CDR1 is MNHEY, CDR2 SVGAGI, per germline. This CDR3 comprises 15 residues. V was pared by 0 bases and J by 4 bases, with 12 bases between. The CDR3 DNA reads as TGTGCCAGCAGTTACTCGTCGGGAGCGGGAGAGACCCAGTACTTC. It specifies CASSYSSGAGETQYF.

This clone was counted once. The CDR3 loop is CAIVLAAGGDGGYTF. CDR3 sequence (DNA): TGTGCCATCGTACTCGCTGCGGGCGGGGACGGTGGCTACACCTTC. The chain joins TRBV10-3 to TRBJ1-2, with D perhaps TRBD1 (5 bases). Germline V gene sequence: CDR1 ENHRY, CDR2 SYGVKD. Trimming left V 8 bases short and J 7 bases short, with 23 bases between. CDR3 length equals 15 residues.

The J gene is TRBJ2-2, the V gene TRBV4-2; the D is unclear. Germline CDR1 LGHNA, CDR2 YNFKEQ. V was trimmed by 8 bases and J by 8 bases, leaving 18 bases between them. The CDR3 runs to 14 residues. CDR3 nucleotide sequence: TGTGCCAGCCGAGGAGCCCTTAACTGGGGGGAGCTGTTTTTT. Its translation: CASRGALNWGELFF.

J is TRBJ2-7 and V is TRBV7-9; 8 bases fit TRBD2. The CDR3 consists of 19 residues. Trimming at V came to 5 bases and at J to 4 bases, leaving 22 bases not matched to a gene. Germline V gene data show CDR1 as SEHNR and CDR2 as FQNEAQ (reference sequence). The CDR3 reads CASSVGGPSQRGIFYEQYF. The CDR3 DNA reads TGTGCCAGCAGCGTAGGCGGCCCCTCTCAGCGGGGGATTTTTTACGAGCAGTACTTC.

For the CDR3, the DNA is TGTGCCAGCAGTTTAGGGGGATCCGCAGATACGCAGTATTTT. The encoded protein is CASSLGGSADTQYF. The chain couples TRBV28 to TRBJ2-3, with D perhaps matching TRBD1 or TRBD2 (5 bases each). The germline V gene encodes CDR1 MDHEN and CDR2 SYDVKM. The V and J ends lost 2 bases and 4 bases respectively, with 10 bases between them. The CDR3 is made up of 14 amino acids.

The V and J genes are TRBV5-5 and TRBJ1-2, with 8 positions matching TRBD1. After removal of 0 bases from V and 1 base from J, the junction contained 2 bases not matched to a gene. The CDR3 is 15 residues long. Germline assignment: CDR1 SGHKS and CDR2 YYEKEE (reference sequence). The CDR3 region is CASSLEGQGNYGYTF. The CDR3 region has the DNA TGTGCCAGCAGCTTGGAAGGACAGGGTAACTATGGCTACACCTTC.

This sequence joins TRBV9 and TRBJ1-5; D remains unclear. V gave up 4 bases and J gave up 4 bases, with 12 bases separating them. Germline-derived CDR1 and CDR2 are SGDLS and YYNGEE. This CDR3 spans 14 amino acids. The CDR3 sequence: CASSPTLGNQPQHF. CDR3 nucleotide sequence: TGTGCCAGCAGCCCGACCCTTGGTAATCAGCCCCAGCATTTT.

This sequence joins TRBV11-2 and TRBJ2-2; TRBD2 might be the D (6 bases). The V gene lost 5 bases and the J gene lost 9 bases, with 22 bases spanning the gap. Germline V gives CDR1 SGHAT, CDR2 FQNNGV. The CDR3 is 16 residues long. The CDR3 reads CASSPHPGLVLRELFF. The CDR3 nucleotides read TGTGCCAGCAGCCCTCATCCGGGACTCGTTCTTAGGGAGCTGTTTTTT.

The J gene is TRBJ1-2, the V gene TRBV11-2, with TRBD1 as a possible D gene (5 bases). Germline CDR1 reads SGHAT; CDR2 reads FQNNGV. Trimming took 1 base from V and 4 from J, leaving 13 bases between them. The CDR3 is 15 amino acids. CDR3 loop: CASSLGPGPSYGYTF. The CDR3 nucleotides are TGTGCCAGCAGCTTAGGTCCAGGGCCCTCCTATGGCTACACCTTC.

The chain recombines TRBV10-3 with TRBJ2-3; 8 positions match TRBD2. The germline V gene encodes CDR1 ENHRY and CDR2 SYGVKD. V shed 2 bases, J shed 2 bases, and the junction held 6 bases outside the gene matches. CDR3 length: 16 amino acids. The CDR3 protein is CAISELAGGNTDTQYF. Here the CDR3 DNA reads TGTGCCATCAGTGAGCTCGCGGGAGGCAACACAGATACGCAGTATTTT.